One T cell receptor (beta chain) is described in this entry. TCRdb re-called the RT-PCR reads through MiXCR, storing one row per CDR3 protein. This sample carries 150,000 to 200,000 distinct CDR3 sequences, approximately 30% of them seen once, and the ten largest clones take around 3%. The data were obtained in a study of patients and donors after allogeneic stem cell transplantation. The germline gives CDR1 LGHDT, CDR2 YNNKEL (reference sequence). V was cut by 0 bases and J by 3 bases, with 3 bases left in between. This CDR3 contains 13 residues. The sequence was obtained from a human donor who was either an allogeneic HSCT recipient or a stem cell or donor lymphocyte infusion donor (not recorded which). It is not recorded whose cells these are; they may come from a transplant donor. Sequencing input: blood, either unsorted or a sorted T cell fraction (not recorded which). The chain links TRBV3-1 to TRBJ1-5; D call uncertain. This CDR3 is CASSQDVNQPQHF. In DNA, the CDR3 is TGTGCCAGCAGCCAAGACGTCAATCAGCCCCAGCATTTT.